This T cell receptor beta chain comes out of a study of cytomegalovirus exposure and HLA in healthy donors. Turning to this clone: No antigen is known for it.

Primers for the PCR totalled 60 Vbeta and 13 Jbeta. Profiled with immunoSEQ multiplex PCR; TCRdb holds only in-frame clones, not every one. The table shows 150,000 to 200,000 clones, with just under 80% occurring only once. The CDR3 totals 16 residues. Trimming took 3 bases from V and 1 from J, leaving 13 bases between them. Germline V lookup: CDR1 SGDLS, CDR2 YYNGEE. General study results and limits: A highly shared variant cluster was judged a likely technical artifact.

The sample consisted of PBMCs. The TCR was taken from a young woman in good health and CMV-seropositive. The V and J genes are TRBV9 and TRBJ2-2, with D tentatively TRBD2 (6 bases). The CDR3 loop reads CASSAGGNGNTGELFF. Here the CDR3 DNA reads TGTGCCAGCAGCGCCGGCGGGAATGGGAACACCGGGGAGCTGTTTTTT. The full variable domain, its missing parts supplied by reference TRBV9 and TRBJ2-2, is DSGVTQTPKHLITATGQRVTLRCSPRSGDLSVYWYQQSLDQGLQFLIQYYNGEERAKGNILERFSAQQFPDLHSELNLSSLELGDSALYFCASSAGGNGNTGELFFGEGSRLTVL.